The present entry profiles one TCR beta chain with its context. The CDR3 has 12 amino acids. Germline CDR1 MDHEN, CDR2 SYDVKM. Trimming left V 5 bases short and J 3 bases short, with 8 bases between. Repertoires were generated with immunoSEQ multiplex PCR, while TCRdb's copy carries only in-frame clones and drops some. The sample records more than 50,000 clones, around 90% being singletons. This specimen comes from a study of cytomegalovirus exposure and HLA in healthy donors. This clonotype originated in a woman aged 30 to 39 in good health and CMV-seronegative. Sequencing used PBMCs. The genes are TRBV28 and TRBJ2-7; D ambiguous. CDR3 nucleotide sequence: TGTGCCAGCAGTCTCACAGACTACGAGCAGTACTTC. It codes for CASSLTDYEQYF.